This T cell receptor beta chain was found in a study of identical twins. The CDR3 sequence is 13 residues long. CDR1 is SGHTA and CDR2 is FQGTGA in the germline V gene. Trimming removed 5 bases from V and 6 bases from J, with 11 bases in between. This clonotype was seen ten or more times. The cDNA had a unique molecular identifier and a template-switch universal primer site. TCRdb ran MiXCR on the 5' RACE reads and lists one entry per CDR3 protein. This table holds just over 450,000 distinct CDR3 sequences, 14% found once. These data are also associated with another study on yellow fever vaccine responses in identical twins.

Sequencing input: CD4+ T cells sorted from blood. The chain joins TRBV7-3 to TRBJ2-1; possibly TRBD2 for D (5 bases). This TCR was sampled from a woman under 30 in good health. CDR3 residues: CASSRTSANEQFF. In DNA, the CDR3 is TGTGCCAGCAGCCGAACTAGTGCCAATGAGCAGTTCTTC.